This T cell receptor beta chain comes out of a study of blood T cell repertoires in COVID-19. Study information: Both acute and convalescent COVID-19 samples were obtained from the United States, Italy and Spain.

The table lists this clone with a few counts. Only in-frame clones appear in the TCRdb table, and some are missing; sequencing was by immunoSEQ multiplex PCR. The sample yields 190,000 or so clones, 65% to 90% seen once. Germline CDR1 reads SGHKS; CDR2 reads YYEKEE (reference sequence). This CDR3 spans 15 amino acids. V was pared by 4 bases and J by 3 bases, with 15 bases between. Participants spanned ages about 18 to 100 years and resided in 20 to 30 US areas. Cohorts were determined from participant-reported clinical history. All exposed participants met a person with COVID-19 within 2 weeks before entering the study.

This receptor was identified in a woman in her thirties who had been exposed to COVID-19. V and J are TRBV5-5 and TRBJ2-3; possibly TRBD2 for D (5 bases). The sequenced sample consisted of PBMCs or T cells enriched from blood (not recorded which). CDR3 residues: CASSVRASGTDTQYF. The CDR3 DNA reads as TGTGCCAGCAGCGTACGGGCCTCGGGGACAGATACGCAGTATTTT.